One and the same sample provided the 9 T cell receptor beta chains below, sequenced in a study of blood T cells in healthy people across ages. It was with a sample-barcoded 5' primer and a J-beta primer mix that a second PCR of about 6 to 12 cycles was run. Using its own MiXCR run on the 5' RACE reads, TCRdb lists one record per CDR3 protein. This table has around 820,000 distinct CDR3 sequences, roughly 25% appearing once. The same sample was also used in a study of T cells of mothers and their children.

The specimen was blood. The receptors originated from a boy aged 5 to 17 in good health.

Comment on this clonotype: The germline gene is not matched at one end of the junction; a read error may be the cause. The chain has TRBV20-1 and TRBJ1-4, with no clear D. There are 16 residues in the CDR3. Germline V gene data show CDR1 as DFQATT and CDR2 as SNEGSKA (reference sequence). Here the CDR3 reads CSARDLAGATNEKLFF. The CDR3 bases are TGCAGTGCTAGAGATTTGGCAGGTGCAACCAATGAAAAACTGTTTTTT.

There are a few counts of this clonotype. The V gene is TRBV20-1, the J gene TRBJ2-1, with unresolved D. V gave up 1 base and J gave up 0 bases, with 10 bases separating them. Germline-derived CDR1 and CDR2 are DFQATT and SNEGSKA (reference sequence). The CDR3 consists of 15 residues. The CDR3 sequence is CSARAAATSYNEQFF. The CDR3 DNA reads as TGCAGTGCTAGAGCGGCAGCGACCTCCTACAATGAGCAGTTCTTC.

Written as DNA, the CDR3 is TGCAGTGCTAGAGATCAAGGCGGGAGTATATACAATGAGCAGTTCTTC. This gives the protein CSARDQGGSIYNEQFF. The rearrangement joins TRBV20-1 to TRBJ2-1; 7 positions agree with TRBD2. Germline V lookup: CDR1 DFQATT, CDR2 SNEGSKA (reference sequence). V shed 0 bases and J 4 bases; nucleotides not matched to a gene: 9. The CDR3 extends over 16 amino acids.

The gene calls are TRBV7-2 and TRBJ1-5, with D unclear. CDR1 is SGHTA and CDR2 is FQGNSA in the germline V gene. The CDR3 runs 14 residues. The V gene lost 1 base and the J gene lost 1 base, with 5 bases spanning the gap. CDR3 nucleotides: TGTGCCAGCAGCTTAGTACAAAGCAATCAGCCCCAGCATTTT. Protein sequence: CASSLVQSNQPQHF.

This clonotype was observed a few times. This chain links TRBV20-1 with TRBJ2-1; 12 bases align to TRBD2. This CDR3 has 16 amino acids. With 2 bases clipped from V and 3 bases from J, the junction kept 5 bases outside the gene matches. The germline CDR1 and CDR2 sequences are DFQATT and SNEGSKA (reference sequence). DNA of the CDR3: TGCAGTGCTAGACCGTTGACTAGCGGGGGCTACAATGAGCAGTTCTTC. Translation gives CSARPLTSGGYNEQFF.

This clonotype occurred a few times. The chain couples TRBV20-1 to TRBJ1-5, with 8 bases matching TRBD1. The CDR3 runs 17 residues. V dropped 0 bases and J dropped 7; count of bases not matched to a gene: 14. The V gene's germline CDR1 is DFQATT and CDR2 SNEGSKA (reference sequence). The DNA for the CDR3 is TGCAGTGCTAGAGATCGAGTGGCAGGGGGCGCGCGGCAGCCCCAGCATTTT. It is translated as CSARDRVAGGARQPQHF.

The sample holds a few counts of this clonotype. The chain is built from TRBV10-3 and TRBJ2-7; maybe TRBD2 (6 bases). V dropped 6 bases and J dropped 4 bases, with 13 bases sitting between them. Germline V gives CDR1 ENHRY, CDR2 SYGVKD. The CDR3 spans 13 residues. The CDR3 DNA is TGTGCCATCAGGCCCGGGGAGGCGTACGAGCAGTACTTC. This sequence encodes CAIRPGEAYEQYF.

On this clonotype: One junction end does not reproduce the germline sequence, and a read error may be involved. The genes are TRBV6-6 and TRBJ1-5, with D possibly matching TRBD1 (5 bases). The CDR3 totals 12 residues. Germline-derived CDR1 and CDR2 are MNHNY and SVGAGI (reference sequence). The CDR3 DNA is TGTGCCAGCAATCAGGGAAATCAGCCCCAGCACTTT. Protein product: CASNQGNQPQHF.

The genes are TRBV7-9 and TRBJ2-7; D gene ambiguous. The CDR3 totals 17 residues. V was cut by 6 bases and J by 0 bases, with 21 bases left in between. The V gene's germline CDR1 is SEHNR and CDR2 FQNEAQ (reference sequence). The CDR3 region is CASSLQESLTSSYEQYF. CDR3 coding DNA: TGTGCCAGCAGTTTGCAAGAGTCTTTAACCAGCTCCTACGAGCAGTACTTC.